This T cell receptor (beta chain) was recovered during a study of T-cell reconstitution after alpha-beta-depleted transplantation in children (dated by TCRdb to the mid-2010s). Some background on the complete study: Using TCR repertoire profiling, the study followed T-cell immune reconstitution in a quantitative way in children after TCRalphabeta/CD19-depleted allogeneic hematopoietic cell transplantation.

As to this clonotype: What antigen it recognizes has not been identified. Base qualities are not recorded, but no much larger clone differs from it by a single base.

The sample's treatment or condition label, in plain terms: allogeneic hematopoietic cell transplantation with graft depleted of TCRalphabeta T cells and CD19 B cells. TCRalphabeta/CD19-depleted allogeneic hematopoietic cell grafts were given to the transplant recipients, all of whom were children. The library was obtained by PCR. The sequencer was an Illumina HiSeq 2500. To normalize quantification of the TCRbeta repertoire, the TCR libraries were built with molecular barcoding that relied on unique molecular identifiers. TCRdb took the public reads, trimmed them with fastp at Q25, ran MiXCR for clone calling and kept in-frame beta chains. Entries that share a CDR3 protein sequence are merged under the most common genes and DNA. The sample profile shows about 870,000 distinct CDR3 sequences; about 15% of them were found once. Just under 5% of the sample is in the top ten clones. From the germline V gene (reference sequence), CDR1 is SEHNR and CDR2 is FQNEAQ. The CDR3, from cysteine to phenylalanine, totals 13 residues. Just the 39-base CDR3 DNA is kept, in frame starting at base 1. Trimming costs V 2 bases and J 3 bases, and their ends lie 5 bases apart.

The paper's findings and limits, for the study overall: In some patients, high TCRbeta diversity at day 60 was attributed to recipient T cells and intrathymic progenitors that had survived conditioning. Apparently early alphabetaT-cell count recovery about two months after transplant reportedly relied on only several hundred rapidly expanded clones derived from non-depleted graft cells. The frequencies of hyperexpanded clones fell over the following months, and after one year, T-cell counts and TCRbeta diversity were mostly attributed to newly produced T cells.

The starting material was PBMCs, mostly from graft donor cells, obtained 360 days after TCRalphabeta/CD19-depleted stem cell transplant. The sequence joins TRBV7-9 to TRBJ2-1; there is no confident call for the D gene. This clonotype was sampled from a male patient between 10 and 17 years old who had a stem cell transplant for acute lymphoblastic leukemia, so the T cells may come from the graft donor. The sequence in DNA is TGTGCCAGCAGCTTATACGACTACAATGAGCAGTTCTTC. This yields the protein CASSLYDYNEQFF.